The source of this TCR beta chain is a study of T cell responses to AZD1222 COVID-19 vaccine. Study outcomes and limitations: There were mostly white British donors and more females than males, and clonal diversity was possibly underestimated. An increase in Spike-specific TCR breadth and depth was observed after two AZD1222 doses. Seropositive AZD1222 recipients at baseline numbered only six or seven. Unmutated variant regions are reportedly the target of nearly half of TCRs that are spike-specific.

CDR3 length equals 15 residues. Germline values: CDR1 MNHNS, CDR2 SASEGT. Trimming removed 3 bases from V and 0 bases from J; junction bases left unmatched: 2. The table came from immunoSEQ multiplex PCR; TCRdb's copy has only in-frame clones and leaves some out. This table holds 57,000 or so clones, over 75% found once. Notes on this clone: Its antigen is still unknown.

V gene TRBV6-1 combines with J gene TRBJ2-1, with 7 positions matching TRBD2. This receptor was obtained from an adult who received the AZD1222 COVID-19 vaccine. The sequenced sample was peripheral blood, obtained 28 days after the second AZD1222 dose. The CDR3 region has the DNA TGTGCCAGCAGTGAGTCTAGCGGCTCCTACAATGAGCAGTTCTTC. It yields the protein CASSESSGSYNEQFF.